This entry concerns a single T cell receptor (beta chain). Its antigen is undetermined. Per individual sample, total RNA of at least 5.5 micrograms was extracted. The second PCR ran about 6 to 12 cycles with a sample-barcoded 5' primer and J-beta primers. TCRdb analysed the 5' RACE reads with MiXCR anew, one entry per CDR3 protein. The repertoire consists of about 2 million distinct CDR3 sequences, with around 50% occurring once and the leading ten covering over 2%. This entry belongs to a study of blood T cells in healthy people across ages. Regarding the study as a whole: While age rose, TCR beta diversity per million T cells dropped in a roughly linear way.

Germline V gives CDR1 SEHNR, CDR2 FQNEAQ (reference sequence). This CDR3 has 14 residues. V was trimmed by 4 bases and J by 4 bases, leaving 10 bases between them. V is TRBV7-9 and J is TRBJ1-4; D is possibly TRBD1 (5 bases). The sample comprised blood. The TCR sequence derives from a woman aged 40 to 55 in good health. CDR3 amino acids: CASSYDSFNEKLFF. DNA for the CDR3: TGTGCCAGCAGCTACGACAGTTTTAATGAAAAACTGTTTTTT.